The 24 T cell receptor beta chains given below trace back to one sample, sequenced in a study of glioma-infiltrating T cells. TCR alpha and beta CDR3 regions were amplified from RNA using iRepertoire nested multiplex PCR. TCRdb re-analysed the multiplex PCR reads in MiXCR, keeping a single row per CDR3 protein. Of fewer than 500,000 distinct CDR3 sequences in the sample, roughly two fifths were seen once. Sequenced: glioma tissue, nonneoplastic brain tissue, or PBMCs (not recorded which). These TCRs come from a human donor with low-grade glioma or glioblastoma, undergoing nonglioma brain surgery, or in good health (not recorded which).

The table lists this clonotype with a few counts. The gene calls are TRBV12-3 or TRBV12-4 and TRBJ2-3; D is undetermined. CDR3 size: 13 residues. Trimming shortened V by 7 bases and J by 4 bases, and 12 bases separated the two germline ends. The CDR3 DNA follows: TGTGCCAGCAATTGGGGTTCTTCAGATACGCAGTATTTT. Its protein is CASNWGSSDTQYF.

This clonotype was seen only a few times. The chain uses TRBV24-1 and TRBJ2-7; 8 positions agree with TRBD1. The CDR3 consists of 12 residues. The germline V gene has CDR1 KGHDR and CDR2 SFDVKD. The V segment lost 7 bases and the J segment 4 bases; nucleotides outside the gene matches: 2. The CDR3 nucleotides read TGTGCCACCAGGGGGGACAGGTACGAGCAGTACTTC. It yields the protein CATRGDRYEQYF.

This clonotype was recorded many times. This sequence joins TRBV6-1 and TRBJ2-7; D call uncertain. Germline values: CDR1 MNHNS, CDR2 SASEGT. The CDR3 length is 12 residues. The V gene lost 5 bases and the J gene lost 5 bases, with 10 bases spanning the gap. CDR3 region: CASSFPGDEQYF. DNA for the CDR3: TGTGCCAGCAGTTTCCCTGGGGACGAGCAGTACTTC.

V is TRBV7-2 and J is TRBJ2-5, with a weak D call TRBD2 (6 bases). Per germline, CDR1 SGHTA and CDR2 FQGNSA. Between the trimmed V and J ends, which lost 3 bases and 4 bases, there was a span of 15 bases. This CDR3 has 15 residues. The CDR3 here is CASSLVFGGRETQYF. The CDR3, as DNA: TGTGCCAGCAGCTTGGTCTTCGGGGGTCGAGAGACCCAGTACTTC.

A note on this clonotype: A much larger clone sits a single nucleotide away, making a read error possible. The chain employs TRBV27 and TRBJ2-7; D not certain. V lost 4 bases and J lost 3, with 10 bases in between. The length of the CDR3 is 13 residues. Germline V gene data show CDR1 as MNHEY and CDR2 as SMNVEV (reference sequence). This chain's CDR3 is CASSYLLFYEQYF. DNA of the CDR3: TGTGCCAGCAGTTACCTCTTGTTCTACGAGCAGTACTTC.

With regard to this clonotype: A clone one base away is much larger, so this may be a read error. This chain uses TRBV28 with TRBJ1-2; unclear D gene. The CDR3 sequence is 12 residues long. Germline V gene lookup returns CDR1 MDHEN and CDR2 SYDVKM. As DNA, the CDR3 is TGTGCCAACAGTTTCCCGTCTGGGGGCTACACCTTC. Translation: CANSFPSGGYTF.

As regards this clonotype: Possible read error: a much larger clone is one base away. V usage is TRBV27 and J usage is TRBJ1-1; 8 bases are shared with TRBD1. The CDR3 runs 18 residues. Germline values: CDR1 MNHEY, CDR2 SMNVEV (reference sequence). CDR3 sequence: CGSSLFSGDRRVNTEAFF. The CDR3 bases are TGTGGCAGCAGTTTATTTTCCGGGGACAGGAGGGTAAACACTGAAGCTTTCTTT.

This clonotype showed up many times. In nucleotides, the CDR3 is TGTGCCAGCAGTTCCTTCGGACTAGCCTCCTACAATGAGCAGTTCTTC. Its protein is CASSSFGLASYNEQFF. The chain has TRBV6-1 and TRBJ2-1, with 8 bases that match TRBD2. Germline V lookup: CDR1 MNHNS, CDR2 SASEGT. Losses at the gene ends were 5 bases for V and 0 bases for J; bases not matched to a gene: 6. This CDR3 is built from 16 residues.

The table lists this clonotype with a few counts. The chain carries TRBV4-1 and TRBJ2-5; the match to TRBD2 covers 13 bases. The CDR3 has 16 amino acids. Germline-derived CDR1 and CDR2 are MGHRA and YSYEKL. After removal of 4 bases from V and 6 bases from J, the junction contained 8 bases not matched to a gene. The CDR3 sequence: CASSLDWTSGSKTQYF. CDR3 nucleotides: TGCGCCAGCAGCCTAGACTGGACTAGCGGGAGTAAGACCCAGTACTTC.

The rearrangement joins TRBV6-2 or TRBV6-3 to TRBJ2-5; TRBD2 agrees at 10 bases. The germline gives CDR1 MNHEY, CDR2 SVGEGT. This CDR3 has 16 amino acids. Germline trimming cut 4 bases from V and 1 base from J; bases unmatched to any gene: 6. The CDR3 sequence: CASSSWTSGVQETQYF. The CDR3 nucleotides are TGTGCCAGCAGTTCCTGGACTAGCGGAGTCCAAGAGACCCAGTACTTC.

As regards this clonotype: One end of the junction is discordant with germline, which a read error may explain. CDR3 sequence: CATSDAQGGKETQYF. CDR3 sequence (DNA): TGTGCCACCAGTGATGCCCAGGGGGGGAAAGAGACCCAGTACTTC. V usage is TRBV6-6 and J usage is TRBJ2-5; the D call may be TRBD1 or TRBD2 (7 bases each). Per the germline V gene, CDR1 is MNHNY and CDR2 is SVGAGI (reference sequence). This CDR3 is built from 15 residues.

This clonotype was recorded at least ten times. The J gene is TRBJ1-1, the V gene TRBV4-1; D is uncertain. The CDR3 has 15 amino acids. The germline CDR1 and CDR2 sequences are MGHRA and YSYEKL. The V end lost 2 bases, the J end lost 1 base, and 11 bases lay between the germline ends. CDR3 coding DNA: TGCGCCAGCAGCCAAAGTATACAGCCGAACACTGAAGCTTTCTTT. It yields the protein CASSQSIQPNTEAFF.

This clonotype was detected only a few times. The chain combines TRBV20-1 with TRBJ2-3; 8 nucleotides match TRBD2. CDR1 and CDR2 (germline): DFQATT, SNEGSKA (reference sequence). The CDR3 extends over 15 amino acids. With V trimmed by 3 bases and J by 0 bases, 5 bases remained unmatched. In DNA form, the CDR3 reads TGCAGTGCTAGTACGGCGGGAGGAAGCACAGATACGCAGTATTTT. Its protein is CSASTAGGSTDTQYF.

This clonotype was picked up a small number of times. The chain combines TRBV20-1 with TRBJ2-3, with D unclear. The CDR3 totals 11 residues. CDR1 DFQATT and CDR2 SNEGSKA come from the germline V gene (reference sequence). V dropped 5 bases and J dropped 8 bases, with 11 bases sitting between them. CDR3 amino acids: CSASSPGTQYF. The CDR3 DNA reads as TGCAGTGCTTCATCCCCTGGTACGCAGTATTTT.

V and J are TRBV2 and TRBJ2-7, with D perhaps being TRBD1 or TRBD2 (6 bases each). The germline CDR1 and CDR2 sequences are SNHLY and FYNNEI. V was clipped by 6 bases and J by 0 bases, with 15 bases between them. The CDR3 sequence is 15 residues long. CDR3 DNA sequence: TGTGCCAGCAGCTTGGGGGGACACCTCTCCTACGAGCAGTACTTC. Translated: CASSLGGHLSYEQYF.

The V gene is TRBV19, the J gene TRBJ1-2; TRBD1 agrees at 7 bases. In germline, CDR1 is LNHDA, CDR2 SQIVND (reference sequence). Losses at the gene ends were 5 bases for V and 1 base for J; bases not matched to a gene: 7. This CDR3 has 15 amino acids. The CDR3 DNA sequence: TGTGCCAGTAGTGCTAATACAGGGGATAACTATGGCTACACCTTC. It yields the protein CASSANTGDNYGYTF.

The rearrangement joins TRBV28 to TRBJ2-7; 9 positions match TRBD1. The CDR3 extends over 14 amino acids. Germline-derived CDR1 and CDR2 are MDHEN and SYDVKM. V was clipped by 10 bases and J by 1 base; unmatched bases: 8. The CDR3 region is CATARQGESYEQYF. CDR3 sequence (DNA): TGTGCCACCGCCCGACAGGGGGAGTCCTACGAGCAGTACTTC.

In the case of this clonotype: Since a much larger clone is just one base distant, this may be a read error. The rearrangement joins TRBV6-6 to TRBJ2-7, with 10 bases identical to TRBD1. Germline values: CDR1 MNHNY, CDR2 SVGAGI (reference sequence). There are 16 residues in the CDR3. V was pared by 3 bases and J by 2 bases, with 7 bases of the junction left unmatched. As DNA, the CDR3 is TGTGCCAGCAGTTATACCACCGGGACAGGGGCCTACGAGCAGTACTTC. Translation: CASSYTTGTGAYEQYF.

In this sample, this clonotype turned up a few times. V gene TRBV10-3 combines with J gene TRBJ1-1; tentatively, D is TRBD1 (6 bases). From germline, CDR1 is ENHRY and CDR2 SYGVKD. This CDR3 spans 14 amino acids. Trimming left V 2 bases short and J 2 bases short, with 9 bases between. The chain's CDR3 is CAISETGLNTEAFF. The CDR3 nucleotides are TGTGCCATCAGTGAGACAGGGCTAAACACTGAAGCTTTCTTT.

The chain is built from TRBV2 and TRBJ2-1; TRBD2 agrees at 11 bases. The CDR3 runs to 15 residues. The junction had 9 bases not matched to a gene; V was cut back by 8 bases and J by 6 bases. Germline CDR1 reads SNHLY; CDR2 reads FYNNEI. The CDR3 nucleotides are TGTGCCAGCGCCGACCCCGGGACTAGCGGCAATGAGCAGTTCTTC. Protein sequence: CASADPGTSGNEQFF.

The table lists this clonotype with a few counts. The CDR3 is CASSLRGGSEKLFF. CDR3 DNA: TGTGCCAGCAGTTTAAGGGGGGGGTCTGAAAAACTGTTTTTT. This chain uses TRBV28 with TRBJ1-4, with TRBD1 as a possible D gene (6 bases). In germline, CDR1 is MDHEN, CDR2 SYDVKM. Trimming removed 2 bases from V and 7 bases from J, with 11 bases in between. CDR3 size: 14 residues.

The chain carries TRBV20-1 and TRBJ1-5; 11 bases fit TRBD1. The ends lost 6 bases at V and 5 bases at J; junction bases unmatched: 9. The germline V gene encodes CDR1 DFQATT and CDR2 SNEGSKA (reference sequence). The CDR3 is made up of 15 amino acids. The CDR3 sequence: CSATWTGGFYQPQHF. The CDR3 nucleotides are TGCAGTGCCACCTGGACAGGGGGCTTTTATCAGCCCCAGCATTTT.

This clonotype was found many times. CDR3 sequence: CASSPPDGNEQFF. In DNA, the CDR3 is TGTGCCAGCAGTCCCCCGGACGGCAATGAGCAGTTCTTC. The V and J genes are TRBV28 and TRBJ2-1; D not resolved. In germline, CDR1 is MDHEN, CDR2 SYDVKM. The CDR3 contains 13 residues. The ends were cut back, 5 bases at V and 6 bases at J, with 11 bases in the middle.

CDR3 sequence reads: CASSLALAAGDNEQFF. In DNA, the CDR3 is TGTGCCAGCAGCTTAGCGTTGGCAGCGGGAGACAATGAGCAGTTCTTC. The chain is built from TRBV7-6 and TRBJ2-1, with TRBD2 matching 8 bases. Looked up from germline, CDR1 is SGHVS and CDR2 is FNYEAQ. The CDR3 contains 16 residues. V trimming: 0 bases; J trimming: 5 bases; junction bases outside the gene matches: 6.